The 13 T cell receptor beta chains below were found in one sample sequenced in a study of blood T cell repertoires in COVID-19. TCRdb keeps only in-frame clones here, not all; method: immunoSEQ multiplex PCR. The table includes 150,000 to 200,000 clones, 80% to 85% detected once. Sequenced: PBMCs or T cells enriched from blood (not recorded which). These receptors were taken from a man between 35 and 55 years old who had recovered from COVID-19.

The chain recombines TRBV3-1 (or the pseudogene TRBV3-2) with TRBJ1-5; D may be TRBD1 (5 bases). Per the germline V gene, CDR1 is LGHDT and CDR2 is YNNKEL (reference sequence). CDR3 size: 16 residues. Trimming left V 4 bases short and J 5 bases short, with 18 bases between. The CDR3 nucleotides are TGTGCCAGCAGCCCCGCCTGGGGGGGTGTTGATCAGCCCCAGCATTTT. Residues: CASSPAWGGVDQPQHF.

V usage is TRBV6-4 and J usage is TRBJ2-3; tentative D call: TRBD1 (6 bases). The V gene lost 8 bases and the J gene lost 4 bases, with 16 bases spanning the gap. This CDR3 spans 14 amino acids. Germline CDR1 MRHNA, CDR2 SNTAGT. The chain's CDR3 is CASAAGDAADTQYF. CDR3 coding DNA: TGTGCCAGCGCCGCAGGGGACGCGGCAGATACGCAGTATTTT.

This clone appeared once. The CDR3 is CASGLDRNTEAFF. In nucleotides, the CDR3 is TGTGCCAGTGGCCTGGACAGGAACACTGAAGCTTTCTTT. This sequence joins TRBV19 and TRBJ1-1; TRBD1 is a possible D gene (6 bases). Germline CDR1 reads LNHDA; CDR2 reads SQIVND (reference sequence). The CDR3 contains 13 residues. The V end was cut by 8 bases, the J end by 1 base, with 11 bases between.

On this clone: At the DNA level, this CDR3 is encoded by other sequences in the same sample as well. The chain links TRBV5-1 to TRBJ2-2; tentatively, D is TRBD2 (5 bases). Trimming left V 2 bases short and J 3 bases short, with 11 bases between. CDR3 length: 15 residues. Germline loops: CDR1 SGHRS, CDR2 YFSETQ. Here the CDR3 DNA reads TGCGCCAGCAGCTTACCCGCCGGGGACACCGGGGAGCTGTTTTTT. It encodes CASSLPAGDTGELFF.

This clone has only one observation. The chain recombines TRBV3-1 (or the pseudogene TRBV3-2) with TRBJ2-1, with 10 bases that match TRBD2. Trimming removed 1 base from V and 1 base from J; junction bases left unmatched: 10. CDR1 and CDR2 from the germline V gene are LGHDT and YNNKEL (reference sequence). There are 19 residues in the CDR3. The CDR3 loop reads CASSQGALAGDFSYNEQFF. The CDR3, as DNA: TGTGCCAGCAGCCAAGGGGCGCTAGCGGGGGATTTTTCCTACAATGAGCAGTTCTTC.

The V gene is TRBV6-5, the J gene TRBJ2-5; TRBD1 matches 9 bases. The germline CDR1 and CDR2 sequences are MNHEY and SVGAGI. With V trimmed by 6 bases and J by 6 bases, 11 bases remained unmatched. The CDR3 is made up of 15 amino acids. The CDR3 region is CASRPRPGQGKTQYF. CDR3 nucleotide sequence: TGTGCCAGCAGACCCAGACCGGGACAGGGAAAGACCCAGTACTTC.

This rearrangement joins TRBV11-2 to TRBJ2-7; TRBD1 is a possible D gene (6 bases). The CDR3 is 15 amino acids. The germline V gene encodes CDR1 SGHAT and CDR2 FQNNGV. V was cut by 5 bases and J by 0 bases, with 14 bases left in between. CDR3 in amino acids: CASSANTGSSYEQYF. Written as DNA, the CDR3 is TGTGCCAGCAGCGCAAATACAGGGAGCTCCTACGAGCAGTACTTC.

J is TRBJ1-1 and V is TRBV11-2; 9 positions agree with TRBD1. The junction had 7 bases not matched to a gene; V was cut back by 5 bases and J by 12 bases. Germline values: CDR1 SGHAT, CDR2 FQNNGV. The CDR3 length is 12 residues. The CDR3 region is CASSSRQGVPFF. Written as DNA, the CDR3 is TGTGCCAGCAGCAGTCGACAGGGGGTCCCTTTCTTT.

This sequence joins TRBV2 and TRBJ1-3; D is ambiguous. The CDR3 consists of 16 residues. CDR1 and CDR2 (germline): SNHLY, FYNNEI. V dropped 4 bases and J dropped 0 bases, with 13 bases sitting between them. The CDR3 region is CASSVIAGASGNTIYF. The CDR3 coding sequence is TGTGCCAGCAGTGTTATCGCAGGCGCCTCTGGAAACACCATATATTTT.

CDR3 loop: CASSWDRVSTDTQYF. The CDR3 nucleotides read TGTGCCAGCAGTTGGGACAGAGTTAGCACAGATACGCAGTATTTT. The chain couples TRBV6-2 or TRBV6-3 to TRBJ2-3; 7 positions match TRBD1. V lost 4 bases and J lost 0; bases outside the gene matches: 4. CDR1 is MNHEY, CDR2 SVGEGT, per germline. The CDR3 sequence is 15 residues long.

The V gene is TRBV5-1, the J gene TRBJ2-1; 7 bases map to TRBD2. Germline V lookup: CDR1 SGHRS, CDR2 YFSETQ. V gave up 0 bases and J gave up 6 bases; unmatched junction bases: 9. The CDR3 contains 16 residues. The CDR3 bases are TGCGCCAGCAGCTTGGAAGGACTGGGGGGGATCAATGAGCAGTTCTTC. The encoded protein is CASSLEGLGGINEQFF.

The gene calls are TRBV28 and TRBJ1-5; 7 bases agree with TRBD1. The CDR3 consists of 17 residues. V shed 5 bases and J 1 base; nucleotides not matched to a gene: 11. Looked up from germline, CDR1 is MDHEN and CDR2 is SYDVKM. This chain's CDR3 is CASSPSPGTESNQPQHF. The CDR3 coding sequence is TGTGCCAGCAGTCCTAGCCCGGGGACAGAAAGCAATCAGCCCCAGCATTTT.

This rearrangement joins TRBV19 to TRBJ1-6, with 10 bases fitting TRBD1. J was trimmed by 8 bases and V by 1 base; bases with no gene match: 2. The CDR3 is 15 residues long. CDR1 and CDR2 (germline): LNHDA, SQIVND (reference sequence). CDR3 in amino acids: CASSIVGQGYSPLHF. CDR3 nucleotide sequence: TGTGCCAGTAGTATAGTGGGACAGGGGTATTCACCCCTCCACTTT.